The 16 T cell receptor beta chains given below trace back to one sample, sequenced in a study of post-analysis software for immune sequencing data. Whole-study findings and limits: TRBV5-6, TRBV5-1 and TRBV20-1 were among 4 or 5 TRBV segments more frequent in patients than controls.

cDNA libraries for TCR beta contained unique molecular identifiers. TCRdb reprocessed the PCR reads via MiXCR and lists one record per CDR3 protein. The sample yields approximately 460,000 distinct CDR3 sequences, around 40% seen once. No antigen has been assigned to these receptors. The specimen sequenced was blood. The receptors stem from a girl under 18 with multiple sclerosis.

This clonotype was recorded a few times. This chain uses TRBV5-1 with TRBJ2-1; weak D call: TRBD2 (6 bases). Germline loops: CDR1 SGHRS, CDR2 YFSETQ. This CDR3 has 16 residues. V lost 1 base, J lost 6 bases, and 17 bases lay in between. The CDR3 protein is CASSLRFPEGGNEQFF. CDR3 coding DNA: TGCGCCAGCAGCTTGAGATTCCCGGAGGGCGGCAATGAGCAGTTCTTC.

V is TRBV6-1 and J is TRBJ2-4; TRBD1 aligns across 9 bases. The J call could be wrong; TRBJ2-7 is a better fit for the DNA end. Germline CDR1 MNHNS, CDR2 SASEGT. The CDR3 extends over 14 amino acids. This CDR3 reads CASSERDRDYEQYF. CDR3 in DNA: TGTGCCAGCAGTGAACGGGACAGGGACTACGAGCAGTACTTC.

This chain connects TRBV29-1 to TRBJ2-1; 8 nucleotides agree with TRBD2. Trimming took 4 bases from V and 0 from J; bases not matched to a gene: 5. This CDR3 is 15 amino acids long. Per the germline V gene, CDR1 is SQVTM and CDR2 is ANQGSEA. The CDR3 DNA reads TGCAGCGTTGCCAGGGGACTAGGCTCCTACAATGAGCAGTTCTTC. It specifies CSVARGLGSYNEQFF.

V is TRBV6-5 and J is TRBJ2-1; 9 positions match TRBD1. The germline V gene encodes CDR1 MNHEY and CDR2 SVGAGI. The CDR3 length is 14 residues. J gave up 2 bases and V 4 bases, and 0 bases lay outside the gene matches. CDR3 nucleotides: TGTGCCAGCAGTTGGGACAGGGCCTACAATGAGCAGTTCTTC. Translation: CASSWDRAYNEQFF.

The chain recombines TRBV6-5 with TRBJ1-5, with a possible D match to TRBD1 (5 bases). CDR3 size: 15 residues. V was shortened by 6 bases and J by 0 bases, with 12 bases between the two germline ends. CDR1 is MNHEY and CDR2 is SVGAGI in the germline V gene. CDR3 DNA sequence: TGTGCCAGCAGGGGACTGCCACATAGCAATCAGCCCCAGCATTTT. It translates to CASRGLPHSNQPQHF.

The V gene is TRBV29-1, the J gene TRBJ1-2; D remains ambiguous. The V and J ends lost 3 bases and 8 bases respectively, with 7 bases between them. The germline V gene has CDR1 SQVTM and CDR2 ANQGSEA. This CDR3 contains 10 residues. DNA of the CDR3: TGCAGCGTTGATGAGGCGGGCTACACCTTC. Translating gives CSVDEAGYTF.

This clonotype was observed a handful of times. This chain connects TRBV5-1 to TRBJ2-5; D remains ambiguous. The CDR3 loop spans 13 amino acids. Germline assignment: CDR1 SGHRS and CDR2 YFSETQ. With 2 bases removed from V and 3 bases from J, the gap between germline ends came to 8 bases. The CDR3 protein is CASSFIREETQYF. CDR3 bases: TGCGCCAGCAGCTTTATTAGGGAAGAGACCCAGTACTTC.

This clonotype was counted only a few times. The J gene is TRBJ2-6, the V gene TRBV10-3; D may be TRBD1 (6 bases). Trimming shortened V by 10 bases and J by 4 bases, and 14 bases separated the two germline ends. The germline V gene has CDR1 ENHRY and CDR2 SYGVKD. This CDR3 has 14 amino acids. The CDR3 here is CATDTGMGANVLTF. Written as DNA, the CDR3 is TGTGCCACCGACACAGGGATGGGGGCCAACGTCCTGACTTTC.

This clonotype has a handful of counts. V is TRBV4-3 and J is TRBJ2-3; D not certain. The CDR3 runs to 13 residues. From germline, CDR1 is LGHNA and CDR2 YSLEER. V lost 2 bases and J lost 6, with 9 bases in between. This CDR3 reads CASSQQLGDTQYF. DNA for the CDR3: TGCGCCAGCAGCCAACAACTCGGGGATACGCAGTATTTT.

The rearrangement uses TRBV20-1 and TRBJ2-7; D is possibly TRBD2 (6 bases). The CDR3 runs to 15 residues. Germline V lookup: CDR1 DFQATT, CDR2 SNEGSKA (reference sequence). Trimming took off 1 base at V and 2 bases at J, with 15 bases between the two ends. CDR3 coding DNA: TGCAGTGCTAGAGGGGCGGGACCCCAGACCTACGAGCAGTACTTC. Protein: CSARGAGPQTYEQYF.

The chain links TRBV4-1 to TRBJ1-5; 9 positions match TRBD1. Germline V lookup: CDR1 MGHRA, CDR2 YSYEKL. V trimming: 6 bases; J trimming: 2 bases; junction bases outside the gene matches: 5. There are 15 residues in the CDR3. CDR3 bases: TGCGCCAGCAGTTTATGGACAGGGGGCAATCAGCCCCAGCATTTT. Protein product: CASSLWTGGNQPQHF.

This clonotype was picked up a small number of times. CDR3 sequence reads: CASSRESDRANYSYEQYF. The CDR3 coding sequence is TGTGCCAGCAGCCGGGAAAGCGACAGGGCTAACTACTCCTACGAGCAGTACTTC. The V call is TRBV11-2, the J call TRBJ2-7; 7 bases match TRBD1. Looked up from germline, CDR1 is SGHAT and CDR2 is FQNNGV. The CDR3 is made up of 18 amino acids. With 5 bases clipped from V and 0 bases from J, the junction kept 16 bases outside the gene matches.

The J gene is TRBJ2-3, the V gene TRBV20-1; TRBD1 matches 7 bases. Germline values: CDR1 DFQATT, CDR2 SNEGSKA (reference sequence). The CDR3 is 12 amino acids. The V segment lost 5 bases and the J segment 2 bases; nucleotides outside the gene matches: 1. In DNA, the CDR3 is TGCAGTGCTGACAGGGCCACAGATACGCAGTATTTT. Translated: CSADRATDTQYF.

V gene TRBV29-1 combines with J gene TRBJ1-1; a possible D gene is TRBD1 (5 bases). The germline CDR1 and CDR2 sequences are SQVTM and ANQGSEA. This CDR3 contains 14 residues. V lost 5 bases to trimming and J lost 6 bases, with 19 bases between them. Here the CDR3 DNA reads TGCAGCGTTAGAGGGCTCAGGGATCTTGCTGAAGCTTTCTTT. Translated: CSVRGLRDLAEAFF.

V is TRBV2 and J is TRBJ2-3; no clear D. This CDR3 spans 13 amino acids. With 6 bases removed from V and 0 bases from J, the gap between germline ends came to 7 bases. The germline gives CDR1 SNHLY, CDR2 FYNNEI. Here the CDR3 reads CASRQESTDTQYF. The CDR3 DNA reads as TGTGCCAGCAGGCAGGAAAGCACAGATACGCAGTATTTT.

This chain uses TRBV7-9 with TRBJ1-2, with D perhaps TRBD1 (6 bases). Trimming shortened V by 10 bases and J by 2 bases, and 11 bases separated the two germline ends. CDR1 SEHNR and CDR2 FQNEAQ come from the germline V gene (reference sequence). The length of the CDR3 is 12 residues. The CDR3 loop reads CATAGANYGYTF. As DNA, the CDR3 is TGTGCCACCGCGGGGGCGAACTATGGCTACACCTTC.